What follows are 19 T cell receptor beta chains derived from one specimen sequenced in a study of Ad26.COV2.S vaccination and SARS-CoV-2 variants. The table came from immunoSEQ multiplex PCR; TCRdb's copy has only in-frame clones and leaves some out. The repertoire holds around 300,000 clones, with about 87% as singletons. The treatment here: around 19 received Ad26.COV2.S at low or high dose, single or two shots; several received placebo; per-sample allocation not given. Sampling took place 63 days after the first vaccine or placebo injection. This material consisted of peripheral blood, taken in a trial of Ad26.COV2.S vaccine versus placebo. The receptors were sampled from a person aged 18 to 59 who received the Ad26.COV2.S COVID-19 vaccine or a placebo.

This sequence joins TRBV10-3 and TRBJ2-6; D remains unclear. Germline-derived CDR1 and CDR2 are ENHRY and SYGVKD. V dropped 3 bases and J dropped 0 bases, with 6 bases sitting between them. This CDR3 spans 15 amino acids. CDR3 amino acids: CAISDQSSGANVLTF. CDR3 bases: TGTGCCATCAGTGATCAGAGCTCTGGGGCCAACGTCCTGACTTTC.

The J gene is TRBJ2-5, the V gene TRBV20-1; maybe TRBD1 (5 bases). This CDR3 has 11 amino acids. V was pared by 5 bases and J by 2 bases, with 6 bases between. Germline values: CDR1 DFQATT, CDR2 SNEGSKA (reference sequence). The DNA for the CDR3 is TGCAGTGCTGACAGACAAGAGACCCAGTACTTC. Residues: CSADRQETQYF.

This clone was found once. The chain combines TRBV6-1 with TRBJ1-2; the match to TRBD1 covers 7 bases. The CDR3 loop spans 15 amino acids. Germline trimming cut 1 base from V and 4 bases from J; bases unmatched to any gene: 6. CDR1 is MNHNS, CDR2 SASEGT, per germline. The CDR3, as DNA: TGTGCCAGCAGTGAAGGAGGACAGGTCCGCTATGGCTACACCTTC. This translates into CASSEGGQVRYGYTF.

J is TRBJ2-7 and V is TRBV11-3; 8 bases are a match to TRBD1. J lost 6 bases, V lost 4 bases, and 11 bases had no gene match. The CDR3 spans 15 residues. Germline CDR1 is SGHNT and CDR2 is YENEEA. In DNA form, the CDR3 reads TGTGCCAGCAGCTCCACCGGGACAGGAACGGTCGAGCAGTACTTC. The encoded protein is CASSSTGTGTVEQYF.

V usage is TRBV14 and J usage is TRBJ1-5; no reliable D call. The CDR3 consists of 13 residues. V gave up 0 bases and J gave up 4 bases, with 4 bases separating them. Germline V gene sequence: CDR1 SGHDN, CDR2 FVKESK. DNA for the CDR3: TGTGCCAGCAGCCAAGATAGGAATCAGCCCCAGCATTTT. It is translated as CASSQDRNQPQHF.

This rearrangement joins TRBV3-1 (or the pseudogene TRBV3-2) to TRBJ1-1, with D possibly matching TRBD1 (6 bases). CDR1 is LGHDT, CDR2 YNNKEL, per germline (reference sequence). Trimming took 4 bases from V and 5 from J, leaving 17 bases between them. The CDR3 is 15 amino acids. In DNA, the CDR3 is TGTGCCAGCAGCCCGGGGGGGGCGCGAAGTACTGAAGCTTTCTTT. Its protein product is CASSPGGARSTEAFF.

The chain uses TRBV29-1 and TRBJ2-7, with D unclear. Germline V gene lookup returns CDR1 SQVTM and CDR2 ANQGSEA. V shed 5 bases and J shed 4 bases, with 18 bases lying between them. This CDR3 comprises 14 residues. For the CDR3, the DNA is TGCAGCGTTACGTTAGGAGTGAGTGAATACGAGCAGTACTTC. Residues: CSVTLGVSEYEQYF.

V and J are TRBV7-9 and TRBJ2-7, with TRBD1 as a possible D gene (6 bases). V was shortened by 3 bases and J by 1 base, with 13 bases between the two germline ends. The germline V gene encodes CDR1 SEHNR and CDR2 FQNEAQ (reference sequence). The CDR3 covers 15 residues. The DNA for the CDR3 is TGTGCCAGCAGCTTCTTCAGGGGTAGATCCTACGAGCAGTACTTC. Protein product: CASSFFRGRSYEQYF.

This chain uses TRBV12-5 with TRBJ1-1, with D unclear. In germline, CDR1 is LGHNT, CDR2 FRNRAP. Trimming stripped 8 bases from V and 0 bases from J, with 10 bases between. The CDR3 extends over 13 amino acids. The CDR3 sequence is CASLRGLNTEAFF. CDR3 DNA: TGTGCTAGTCTTAGAGGTTTGAACACTGAAGCTTTCTTT.

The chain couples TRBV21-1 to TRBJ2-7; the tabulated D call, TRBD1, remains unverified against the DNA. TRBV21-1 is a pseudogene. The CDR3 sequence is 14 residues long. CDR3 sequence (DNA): TGTGCCAGCAGCAAAGGAGGACAGCCCTACGAGCAGTACTTC. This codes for CASSKGGQPYEQYF.

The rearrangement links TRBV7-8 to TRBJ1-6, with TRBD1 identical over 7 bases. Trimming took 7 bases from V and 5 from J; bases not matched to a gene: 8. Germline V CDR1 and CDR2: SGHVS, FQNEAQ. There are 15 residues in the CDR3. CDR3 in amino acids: CASTPGTVDNSPLHF. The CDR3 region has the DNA TGTGCCAGCACCCCCGGGACAGTCGATAATTCACCCCTCCACTTT.

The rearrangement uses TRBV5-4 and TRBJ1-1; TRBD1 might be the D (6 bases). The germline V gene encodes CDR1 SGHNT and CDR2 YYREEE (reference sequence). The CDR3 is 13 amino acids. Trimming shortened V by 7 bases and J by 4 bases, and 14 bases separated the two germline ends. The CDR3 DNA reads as TGTGCCAGCGGTTGGGGGGCGCGCACTGAAGCTTTCTTT. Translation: CASGWGARTEAFF.

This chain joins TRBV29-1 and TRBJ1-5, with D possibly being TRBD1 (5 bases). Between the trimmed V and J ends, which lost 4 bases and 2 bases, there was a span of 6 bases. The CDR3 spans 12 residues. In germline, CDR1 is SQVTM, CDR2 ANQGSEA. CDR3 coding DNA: TGCAGCGTTGTACAGGGCAATCAGCCCCAGCATTTT. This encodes CSVVQGNQPQHF.

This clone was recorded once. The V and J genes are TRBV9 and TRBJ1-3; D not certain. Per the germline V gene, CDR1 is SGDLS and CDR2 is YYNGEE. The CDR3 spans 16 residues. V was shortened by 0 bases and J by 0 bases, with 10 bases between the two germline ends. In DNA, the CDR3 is TGTGCCAGCAGCGTAGATCACGGAAGCTCTGGAAACACCATATATTTT. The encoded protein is CASSVDHGSSGNTIYF.

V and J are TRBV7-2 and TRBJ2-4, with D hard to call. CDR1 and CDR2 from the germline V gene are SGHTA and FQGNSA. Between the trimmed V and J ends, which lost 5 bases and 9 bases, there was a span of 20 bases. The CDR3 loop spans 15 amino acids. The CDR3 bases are TGTGCCAGCAGCCTCCTTGAGGTTGGGCCAGGCATTCAGTACTTC. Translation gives CASSLLEVGPGIQYF. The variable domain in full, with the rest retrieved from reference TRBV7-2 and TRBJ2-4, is GAGVSQSPSNKVTEKGKDVELRCDPISGHTALYWYRQSLGQGLEFLIYFQGNSAPDKSGLPSDRFSAERTGGSVSTLTIQRTQQEDSAVYLCASSLLEVGPGIQYFGAGTRLSVL.

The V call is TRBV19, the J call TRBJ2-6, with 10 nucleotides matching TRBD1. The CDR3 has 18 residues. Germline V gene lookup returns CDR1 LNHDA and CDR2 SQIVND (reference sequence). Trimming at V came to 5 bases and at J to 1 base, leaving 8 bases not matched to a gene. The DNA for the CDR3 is TGTGCCAGTAGTGGCTACGGACAGGGGGAATCTGGGGCCAACGTCCTGACTTTC. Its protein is CASSGYGQGESGANVLTF.

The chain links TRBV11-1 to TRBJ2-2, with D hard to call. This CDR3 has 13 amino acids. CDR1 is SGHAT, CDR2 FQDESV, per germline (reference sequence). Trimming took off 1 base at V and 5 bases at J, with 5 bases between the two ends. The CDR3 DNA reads TGTGCCAGCAGCTTAGGTGGAACCGGGGAGCTGTTTTTT. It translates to CASSLGGTGELFF.

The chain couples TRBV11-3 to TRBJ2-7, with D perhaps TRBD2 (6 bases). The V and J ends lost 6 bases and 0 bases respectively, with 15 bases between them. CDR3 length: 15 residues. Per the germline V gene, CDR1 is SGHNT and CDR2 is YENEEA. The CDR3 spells CASSEEDGSSYEQYF. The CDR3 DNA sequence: TGTGCCAGCAGTGAAGAGGACGGGAGCTCCTACGAGCAGTACTTC.

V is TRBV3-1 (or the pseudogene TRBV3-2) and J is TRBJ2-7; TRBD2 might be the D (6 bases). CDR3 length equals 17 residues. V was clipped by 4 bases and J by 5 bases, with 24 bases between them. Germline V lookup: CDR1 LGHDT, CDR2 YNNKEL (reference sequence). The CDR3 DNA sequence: TGTGCCAGCAGCCCCCGGTTTTTAGCGGAGCAAAGCCACGAGCAGTACTTC. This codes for CASSPRFLAEQSHEQYF.